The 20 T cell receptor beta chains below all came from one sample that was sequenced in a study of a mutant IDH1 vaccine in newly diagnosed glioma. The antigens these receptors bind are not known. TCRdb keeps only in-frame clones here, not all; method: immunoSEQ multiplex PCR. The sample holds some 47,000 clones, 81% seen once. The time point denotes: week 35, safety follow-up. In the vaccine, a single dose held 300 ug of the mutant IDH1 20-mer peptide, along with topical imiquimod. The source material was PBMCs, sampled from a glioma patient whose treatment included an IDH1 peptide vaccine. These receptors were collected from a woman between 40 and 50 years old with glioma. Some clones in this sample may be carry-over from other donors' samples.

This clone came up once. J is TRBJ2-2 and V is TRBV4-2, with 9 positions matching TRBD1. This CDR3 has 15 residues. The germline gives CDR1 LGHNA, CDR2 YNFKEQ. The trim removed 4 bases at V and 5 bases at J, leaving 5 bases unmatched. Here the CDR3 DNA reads TGTGCCAGCAGCCGGGGACAGGGAGGGACCGGGGAGCTGTTTTTT. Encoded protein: CASSRGQGGTGELFF.

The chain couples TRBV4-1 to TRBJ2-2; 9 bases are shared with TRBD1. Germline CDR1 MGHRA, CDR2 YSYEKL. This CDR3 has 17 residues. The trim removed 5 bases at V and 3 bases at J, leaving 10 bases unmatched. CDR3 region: CASSYPKGTGYTGELFF. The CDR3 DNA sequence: TGCGCCAGCAGCTACCCTAAGGGGACAGGGTACACCGGGGAGCTGTTTTTT.

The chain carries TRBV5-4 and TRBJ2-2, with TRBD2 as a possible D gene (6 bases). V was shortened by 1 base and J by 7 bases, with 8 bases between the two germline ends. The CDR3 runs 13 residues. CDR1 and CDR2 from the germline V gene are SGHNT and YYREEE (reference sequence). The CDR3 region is CASSLRGNGELFF. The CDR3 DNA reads TGTGCCAGCAGCTTGCGGGGGAACGGGGAGCTGTTTTTT.

Written as DNA, the CDR3 is TGTGCCAGTAGTGGTTTGCGGCAGGGGTTAGGACAGCCCCAGCATTTT. Its translation: CASSGLRQGLGQPQHF. This chain links TRBV19 with TRBJ1-5; maybe TRBD1 (6 bases). Germline values: CDR1 LNHDA, CDR2 SQIVND (reference sequence). This CDR3 region has 16 residues. V shed 5 bases and J shed 7 bases, with 21 bases lying between them.

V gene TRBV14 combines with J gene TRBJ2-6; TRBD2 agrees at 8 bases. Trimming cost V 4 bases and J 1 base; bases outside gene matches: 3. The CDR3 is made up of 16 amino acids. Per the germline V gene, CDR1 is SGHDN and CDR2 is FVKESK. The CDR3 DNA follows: TGTGCCAGCAGCCCCCGGGGGGGGTCTGGGGCCAACGTCCTGACTTTC. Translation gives CASSPRGGSGANVLTF.

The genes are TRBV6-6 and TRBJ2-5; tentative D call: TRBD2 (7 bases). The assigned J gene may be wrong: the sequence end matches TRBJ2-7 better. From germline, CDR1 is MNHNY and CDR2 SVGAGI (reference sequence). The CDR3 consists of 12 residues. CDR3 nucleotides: TGTGCCGCCACGGGGGGCCCCTACGAGCAGTACTTC. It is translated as CAATGGPYEQYF.

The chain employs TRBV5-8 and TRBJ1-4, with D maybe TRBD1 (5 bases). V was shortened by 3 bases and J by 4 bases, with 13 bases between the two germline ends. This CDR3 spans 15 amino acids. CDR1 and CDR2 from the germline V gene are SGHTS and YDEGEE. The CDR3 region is CASSSGLTFNEKLFF. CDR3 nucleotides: TGTGCCAGCAGCTCGGGACTTACTTTTAATGAAAAACTGTTTTTT.

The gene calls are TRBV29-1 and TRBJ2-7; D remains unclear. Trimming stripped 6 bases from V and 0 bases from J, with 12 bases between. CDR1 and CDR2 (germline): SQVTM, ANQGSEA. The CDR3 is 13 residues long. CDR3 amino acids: CSVQKLSSYEQYF. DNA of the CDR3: TGCAGCGTCCAAAAATTAAGCTCCTACGAGCAGTACTTC.

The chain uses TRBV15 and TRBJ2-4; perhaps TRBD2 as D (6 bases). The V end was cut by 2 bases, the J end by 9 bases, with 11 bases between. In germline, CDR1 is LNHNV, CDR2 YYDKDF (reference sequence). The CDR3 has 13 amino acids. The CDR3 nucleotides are TGTGCCACCAGCAGACTACCCGGGGGCATTCAGTACTTC. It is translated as CATSRLPGGIQYF.

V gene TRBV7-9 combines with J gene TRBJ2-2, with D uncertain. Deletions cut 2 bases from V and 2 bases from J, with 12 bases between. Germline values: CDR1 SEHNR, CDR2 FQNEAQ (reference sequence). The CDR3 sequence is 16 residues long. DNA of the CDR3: TGTGCCAGCAGCTTAAGACCCCCAGCCAACACCGGGGAGCTGTTTTTT. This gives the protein CASSLRPPANTGELFF.

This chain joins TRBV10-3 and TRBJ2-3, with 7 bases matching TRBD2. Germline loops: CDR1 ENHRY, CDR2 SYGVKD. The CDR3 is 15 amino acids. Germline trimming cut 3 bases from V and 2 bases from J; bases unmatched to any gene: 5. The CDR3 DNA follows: TGTGCCATCAGTGAACTCGGGGGGACCACAGATACGCAGTATTTT. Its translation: CAISELGGTTDTQYF.

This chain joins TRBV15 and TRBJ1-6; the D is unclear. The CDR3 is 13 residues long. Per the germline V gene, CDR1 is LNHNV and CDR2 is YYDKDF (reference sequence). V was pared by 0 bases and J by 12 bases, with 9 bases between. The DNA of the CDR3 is TGTGCCACCAGCAGAGATCAAGGTAAACCCCTCCACTTT. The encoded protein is CATSRDQGKPLHF. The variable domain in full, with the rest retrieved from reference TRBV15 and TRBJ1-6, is DAMVIQNPRYQVTQFGKPVTLSCSQTLNHNVMYWYQQKSSQAPKLLFHYYDKDFNNEADTPDNFQSRRPNTSFCFLDIRSPGLGDTAMYLCATSRDQGKPLHFGNGTRLTVT.

The CDR3 DNA reads TGTGCCAGCAGTCCCCGGGACACTCCCTACGAGCAGTACTTC. It codes for CASSPRDTPYEQYF. The chain uses TRBV27 and TRBJ2-7; perhaps TRBD1 as D (6 bases). V shed 5 bases and J shed 2 bases, with 13 bases lying between them. The germline gives CDR1 MNHEY, CDR2 SMNVEV (reference sequence). CDR3 length: 14 amino acids.

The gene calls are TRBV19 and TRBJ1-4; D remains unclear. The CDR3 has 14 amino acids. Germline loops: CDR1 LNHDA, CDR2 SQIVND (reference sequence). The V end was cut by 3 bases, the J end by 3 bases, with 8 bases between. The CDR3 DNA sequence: TGTGCCAGTAGTATGGTGGAGTCTAATGAAAAACTGTTTTTT. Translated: CASSMVESNEKLFF.

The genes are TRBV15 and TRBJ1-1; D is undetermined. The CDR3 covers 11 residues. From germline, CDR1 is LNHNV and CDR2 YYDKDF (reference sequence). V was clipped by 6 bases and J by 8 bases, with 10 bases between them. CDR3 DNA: TGTGCCACCAGGGCCCTTACCGAAGCTTTCTTT. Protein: CATRALTEAFF.

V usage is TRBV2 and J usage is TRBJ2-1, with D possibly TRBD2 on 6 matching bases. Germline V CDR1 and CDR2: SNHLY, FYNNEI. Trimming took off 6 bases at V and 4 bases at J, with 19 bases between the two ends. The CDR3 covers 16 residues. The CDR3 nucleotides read TGTGCCAGCAGATCGATCGGGACTTTACGATACAATGAGCAGTTCTTC. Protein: CASRSIGTLRYNEQFF.

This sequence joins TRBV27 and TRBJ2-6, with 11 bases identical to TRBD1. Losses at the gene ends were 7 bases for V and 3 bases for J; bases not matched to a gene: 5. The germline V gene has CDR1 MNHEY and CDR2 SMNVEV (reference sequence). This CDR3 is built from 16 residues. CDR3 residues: CASTWTGGYGANVLTF. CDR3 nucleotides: TGTGCCAGCACATGGACAGGGGGCTATGGGGCCAACGTCCTGACTTTC.

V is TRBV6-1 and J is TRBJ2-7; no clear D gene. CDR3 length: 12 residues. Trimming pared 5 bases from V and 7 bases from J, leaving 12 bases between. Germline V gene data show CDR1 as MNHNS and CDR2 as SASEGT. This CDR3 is CASSILRLEQYF. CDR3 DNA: TGTGCCAGCAGTATTCTACGTTTGGAGCAGTACTTC.

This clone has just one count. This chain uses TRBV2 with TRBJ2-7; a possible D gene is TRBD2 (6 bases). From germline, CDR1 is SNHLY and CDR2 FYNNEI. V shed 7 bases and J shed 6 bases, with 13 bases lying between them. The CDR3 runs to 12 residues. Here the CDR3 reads CASMVGGGEQYF. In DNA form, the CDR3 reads TGTGCCAGCATGGTGGGAGGCGGCGAGCAGTACTTC.

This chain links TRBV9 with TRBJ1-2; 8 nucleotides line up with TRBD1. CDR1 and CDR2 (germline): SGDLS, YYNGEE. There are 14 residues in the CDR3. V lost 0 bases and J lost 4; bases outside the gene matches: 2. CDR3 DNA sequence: TGTGCCAGCAGCGTAGTCGGGACAGGCTATGGCTACACCTTC. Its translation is CASSVVGTGYGYTF.